A single TCR beta chain is shown here with its context. As originally analysed: Reference gene primer amplification gave estimated nucleated cell counts. Sequenced by immunoSEQ multiplex PCR; TCRdb stores in-frame clones only, minus some. V, J and clone size are taken as reported in that table, and D and trimming were inferred from the DNA itself. The table records under 350,000 clones, 75% to 90% of them present only once. This sample is drawn from a study of blood T cell repertoires in COVID-19. The wider study: The United States, Italy and Spain supplied acute and convalescent COVID-19 samples. From T cells, B-cell-depleted T cells, or PBMCs came the material, which was cDNA or gDNA.

CDR3 size: 15 residues. Germline V lookup: CDR1 MNHEY, CDR2 SMNVEV (reference sequence). With V trimmed by 5 bases and J by 3 bases, 9 bases remained unmatched. The sequence derives from a man aged 50 or older with acute or convalescent COVID-19. The chain links TRBV27 to TRBJ1-1; 7 bases align to TRBD1. Source material: peripheral blood. The CDR3 DNA reads TGTGCCAGCAGTCCCATACAGGGGTCGGACACTGAAGCTTTCTTT. Its protein is CASSPIQGSDTEAFF.